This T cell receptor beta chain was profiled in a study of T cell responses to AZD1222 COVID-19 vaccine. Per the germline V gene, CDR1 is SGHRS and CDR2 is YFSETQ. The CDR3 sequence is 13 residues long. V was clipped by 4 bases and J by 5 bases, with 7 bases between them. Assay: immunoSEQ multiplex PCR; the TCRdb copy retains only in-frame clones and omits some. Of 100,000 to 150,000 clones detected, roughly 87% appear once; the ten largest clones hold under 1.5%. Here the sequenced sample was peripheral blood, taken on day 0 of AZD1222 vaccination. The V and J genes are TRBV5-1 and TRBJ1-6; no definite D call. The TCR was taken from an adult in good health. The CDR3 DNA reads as TGCGCCAGCAGCCGGGTCGATAATTCACCCCTCCACTTT. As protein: CASSRVDNSPLHF. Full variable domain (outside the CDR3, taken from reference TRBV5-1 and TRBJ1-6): KAGVTQTPRYLIKTRGQQVTLSCSPISGHRSVSWYQQTPGQGLQFLFEYFSETQRNKGNFPGRFSGRQFSNSRSEMNVSTLELGDSALYLCASSRVDNSPLHFGNGTRLTVT.